The next 10 T cell receptor beta chains were all read from a single sample in a study of T cell responses to AZD1222 COVID-19 vaccine (dated by TCRdb to the early 2020s). The library was made by the immunoSEQ multiplex PCR assay. In TCRdb, the immuneACCESS table is reduced to in-frame sequences with V and J assigned. These tables do not hold every clone; where another copy was compared, an unresolved V gene accounts for under half, and the others remain unexplained. The table for this sample lists about 70,000 clones; around 85% of them were counted only once. The ten largest clones add up to roughly 21% of the sample. The time point label of this sample denotes: baseline before first vaccination. The sequenced sample was peripheral blood, obtained on day 0 of AZD1222 vaccination. These receptor sequences come from an adult in good health.

This clone showed up just a few times. V is TRBV11-2 and J is TRBJ2-6, with TRBD1 matching over 7 bases. Germline V lookup: CDR1 SGHAT, CDR2 FQNNGV. Losses at the gene ends were 4 bases for V and 7 bases for J; bases not matched to a gene: 10. The CDR3 runs 16 residues. This chain's CDR3 is CASSSGTALLANVLTF. CDR3 nucleotides: TGTGCCAGCAGCTCCGGGACAGCCCTTCTTGCCAACGTCCTGACTTTC.

The chain couples TRBV5-1 to TRBJ1-1; 9 bases fit TRBD1. Germline V gene lookup returns CDR1 SGHRS and CDR2 YFSETQ. J gave up 3 bases and V 4 bases, and 13 bases lay outside the gene matches. The CDR3 consists of 17 residues. The CDR3 DNA is TGCGCCAGCAGCCGAAAAAAGGGACAGGGATCGTACACTGAAGCTTTCTTT. It specifies CASSRKKGQGSYTEAFF.

The V call is TRBV20-1, the J call TRBJ1-2; D is unclear. The CDR3 contains 11 residues. V dropped 5 bases and J dropped 5 bases, with 9 bases sitting between them. Germline V gene sequence: CDR1 DFQATT, CDR2 SNEGSKA (reference sequence). CDR3 amino acids: CSAPTTYGYTF. The CDR3 DNA sequence: TGCAGTGCTCCGACGACATATGGCTACACCTTC.

A note on this clone: A read error may produce the germline difference seen at one junction end. The chain couples TRBV3-1 (or the pseudogene TRBV3-2) to TRBJ1-2, with unresolved D. Germline V gene sequence: CDR1 LGHDT, CDR2 YNNKEL (reference sequence). This CDR3 has 16 residues. The CDR3 DNA sequence: TGTGCCAGCAGCCACCCACCGGGGAGGTCATCCGGGGAGCCAGTCTTC. This sequence encodes CASSHPPGRSSGEPVF.

This chain joins TRBV7-9 and TRBJ2-5; the D is unclear. The germline V gene encodes CDR1 SEHNR and CDR2 FQNEAQ (reference sequence). The CDR3 contains 14 residues. Trimming left V 5 bases short and J 7 bases short, with 17 bases between. The CDR3 DNA reads as TGTGCCAGCAGCCCCCCGCCGGCCCGCGCGACCCAGTACTTC. It codes for CASSPPPARATQYF.

To note about this clone: Germline is not matched at one junction end, which may reflect a read error. This chain uses TRBV19 with TRBJ1-1; TRBD1 matches at 9 bases. CDR1 LNHDA and CDR2 SQIVND come from the germline V gene (reference sequence). This CDR3 spans 12 amino acids. CDR3 in amino acids: CASSTRTGEVTF. CDR3 nucleotide sequence: TGTGCCAGTAGTACCAGGACAGGGGAAGTTACCTTT.

This clone was seen a few times. The chain couples TRBV5-1 to TRBJ1-3; a possible D gene is TRBD1 (5 bases). Germline loops: CDR1 SGHRS, CDR2 YFSETQ. The CDR3 totals 14 residues. The germline V and J ends were trimmed by 4 bases and 2 bases, with 10 bases remaining between them. The CDR3 DNA sequence: TGCGCCAGCAGCCAATCAGGGACTGGAAACACCATATATTTT. Its translation is CASSQSGTGNTIYF.

The chain carries TRBV18 and TRBJ2-1; 14 bases are shared with TRBD2. CDR3 length: 17 residues. Germline values: CDR1 KGHSH, CDR2 LQKENI. The V and J ends lost 3 bases and 10 bases, in that order; junction bases with no gene match: 11. DNA of the CDR3: TGTGCCAGCTCACCGAAACCCGGGACTAGCGGGAGTACGGAGCAGTTCTTC. Protein sequence: CASSPKPGTSGSTEQFF.

The chain carries TRBV7-2 and TRBJ1-2; unclear D gene. This CDR3 is 14 amino acids long. The V end was cut by 5 bases, the J end by 0 bases, with 10 bases between. From germline, CDR1 is SGHTA and CDR2 FQGNSA. DNA of the CDR3: TGTGCCAGCAGCCAATATAGTCCTAACTATGGCTACACCTTC. Its protein is CASSQYSPNYGYTF.

The rearrangement uses TRBV28 and TRBJ2-1, with D possibly matching TRBD2 (6 bases). The V and J ends lost 5 bases and 2 bases respectively, with 22 bases between them. This CDR3 is built from 18 residues. From germline, CDR1 is MDHEN and CDR2 SYDVKM. The CDR3, as DNA: TGTGCCAGCAGTCCACTTCTCAATAGCGGATTAACCTACAATGAGCAGTTCTTC. Protein: CASSPLLNSGLTYNEQFF.